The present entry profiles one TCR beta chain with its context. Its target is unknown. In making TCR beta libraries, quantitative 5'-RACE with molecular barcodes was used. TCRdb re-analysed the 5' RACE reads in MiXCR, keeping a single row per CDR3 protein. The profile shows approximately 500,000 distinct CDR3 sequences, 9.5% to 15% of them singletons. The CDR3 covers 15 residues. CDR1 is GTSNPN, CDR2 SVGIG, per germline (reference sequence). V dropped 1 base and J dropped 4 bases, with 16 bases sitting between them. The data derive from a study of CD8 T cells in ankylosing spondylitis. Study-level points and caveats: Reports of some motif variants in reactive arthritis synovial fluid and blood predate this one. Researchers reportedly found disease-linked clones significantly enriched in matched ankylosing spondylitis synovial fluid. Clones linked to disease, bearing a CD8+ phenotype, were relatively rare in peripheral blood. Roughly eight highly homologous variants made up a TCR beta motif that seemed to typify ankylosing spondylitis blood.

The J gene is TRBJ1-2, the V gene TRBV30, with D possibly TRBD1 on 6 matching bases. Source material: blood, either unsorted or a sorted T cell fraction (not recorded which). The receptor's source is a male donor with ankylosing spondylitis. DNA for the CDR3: TGTGCCTGGAGTGAGGGGATACAGGGCCCCTATGGCTACACCTTC. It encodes CAWSEGIQGPYGYTF.